The next 26 T cell receptor beta chains were all read from a single sample in a study of T cell changes during pregnancy in multiple sclerosis. Generated by immunoSEQ multiplex PCR, the TCRdb table keeps only in-frame clones and is missing some. The table records about 39,000 clones, 85% to 95% of them present only once. The sequenced sample was CD4+ T cells from peripheral blood mononuclear cells, obtained in the third trimester of pregnancy. These receptors all stem from a female donor in good health, enrolled as a control in a pregnancy study.

The genes are TRBV5-4 and TRBJ2-5; the D gene is possibly TRBD1 (6 bases). The CDR3 spans 12 residues. CDR1 and CDR2 (germline): SGHNT, YYREEE (reference sequence). Trimming removed 4 bases from V and 5 bases from J, with 9 bases in between. CDR3 amino acids: CASSPTGETQYF. The CDR3 bases are TGTGCCAGCAGCCCAACAGGGGAGACCCAGTACTTC.

The V gene is TRBV7-2, the J gene TRBJ2-7; 12 bases fit TRBD2. This CDR3 is 15 amino acids long. V shed 5 bases, J shed 5 bases, and the junction held 7 bases outside the gene matches. Germline lookup yields CDR1 SGHTA and CDR2 FQGNSA. CDR3 DNA: TGTGCCAGCAGCCCTCGGACTAGCGGGAACAACGAGCAGTACTTC. This codes for CASSPRTSGNNEQYF.

This clone is a singleton in its sample. The chain is built from TRBV19 and TRBJ1-4; no firm D call. With 5 bases removed from V and 10 bases from J, the gap between germline ends came to 23 bases. CDR3 size: 16 residues. Germline-derived CDR1 and CDR2 are LNHDA and SQIVND (reference sequence). The CDR3 nucleotides read TGTGCCAGTAGTCCCGGGAAGACCGCCTTCTCTGGAAAACTGTTTTTT. As protein: CASSPGKTAFSGKLFF.

The sample holds a few counts of this clone. The V and J genes are TRBV5-1 and TRBJ2-2, with D tentatively TRBD1 (6 bases). CDR1 and CDR2 from the germline V gene are SGHRS and YFSETQ. The V end was cut by 3 bases, the J end by 2 bases, with 8 bases between. This CDR3 has 14 amino acids. The CDR3 spells CASSSQGNTGELFF. The DNA of the CDR3 is TGCGCCAGCAGCTCACAGGGAAACACCGGGGAGCTGTTTTTT.

The chain is built from TRBV15 and TRBJ2-7, with D possibly being TRBD1 (6 bases). The V gene's germline CDR1 is LNHNV and CDR2 YYDKDF (reference sequence). V lost 0 bases, J lost 4 bases, and 25 bases lay in between. The CDR3 runs 19 residues. CDR3 protein: CATSRDEAWTEQGEYEQYF. The CDR3 coding sequence is TGTGCCACCAGCAGAGATGAGGCGTGGACAGAGCAAGGGGAGTACGAGCAGTACTTC.

The chain links TRBV4-1 to TRBJ1-2, with a weak D call TRBD1 (5 bases). The CDR3 is 16 amino acids. Trimming left V 0 bases short and J 2 bases short, with 13 bases between. CDR1 is MGHRA, CDR2 YSYEKL, per germline. The DNA for the CDR3 is TGCGCCAGCAGCCAAGAAGGGGCAGGGCGAAACTATGGCTACACCTTC. This translates into CASSQEGAGRNYGYTF.

This chain links TRBV5-4 with TRBJ2-3, with a tentative D call TRBD1 (6 bases). V shed 0 bases and J shed 8 bases, with 13 bases lying between them. There are 14 residues in the CDR3. Per the germline V gene, CDR1 is SGHNT and CDR2 is YYREEE (reference sequence). Here the CDR3 reads CASSLAQGSGTQYF. The DNA of the CDR3 is TGTGCCAGCAGCTTGGCGCAGGGGTCAGGTACGCAGTATTTT.

This chain uses TRBV19 with TRBJ2-7; 9 positions match TRBD1. V lost 2 bases to trimming and J lost 4 bases; unmatched junction nucleotides: 6. The CDR3 covers 15 residues. Germline values: CDR1 LNHDA, CDR2 SQIVND (reference sequence). The CDR3 region has the DNA TGTGCCAGTAGTATAAGTGGACAGGGGTCGTACGAGCAGTACTTC. Protein sequence: CASSISGQGSYEQYF.

This clone was recorded only once. This sequence joins TRBV7-2 and TRBJ2-3; D is ambiguous. Trimming took 4 bases from V and 4 from J, leaving 6 bases between them. This CDR3 is built from 12 residues. Germline-derived CDR1 and CDR2 are SGHTA and FQGNSA. The CDR3 DNA sequence: TGTGCCAGCAGCTCGGTCCCAGATACGCAGTATTTT. Residues: CASSSVPDTQYF.

This chain joins TRBV6-6 and TRBJ2-7, with TRBD1 identical over 7 bases. The CDR3 has 13 amino acids. The V gene's germline CDR1 is MNHNY and CDR2 SVGAGI (reference sequence). The trim removed 5 bases at V and 2 bases at J, leaving 3 bases unmatched. The CDR3 protein is CASSADRAYEQYF. The CDR3 bases are TGTGCCAGCAGTGCTGACAGGGCCTACGAGCAGTACTTC.

The chain joins TRBV6-5 to TRBJ1-1, with no clear D. The CDR3 runs to 15 residues. V was clipped by 0 bases and J by 1 base, with 9 bases between them. Germline CDR1 and CDR2: MNHEY and SVGAGI. This CDR3 is CASSYSSYGNTEAFF. DNA for the CDR3: TGTGCCAGCAGTTACTCATCTTACGGGAACACTGAAGCTTTCTTT.

The CDR3 DNA reads as TGTGCCAGTAGTACCCACCTGGACAGGCCAACCGGGGAGCTGTTTTTT. Protein product: CASSTHLDRPTGELFF. The chain links TRBV19 to TRBJ2-2; 7 nucleotides match TRBD1. This CDR3 comprises 16 residues. Unmatched junction bases numbered 10, after V lost 4 bases and J lost 5 bases. Germline lookup yields CDR1 LNHDA and CDR2 SQIVND (reference sequence).

The chain employs TRBV11-2 and TRBJ2-5; D call uncertain. CDR3 length: 15 amino acids. V lost 7 bases to trimming and J lost 5 bases, with 20 bases between them. Germline loops: CDR1 SGHAT, CDR2 FQNNGV. Here the CDR3 DNA reads TGTGCCAGCACAGCTGCCGGATTCTTCGGGGAGACCCAGTACTTC. The encoded protein is CASTAAGFFGETQYF.

This clone was seen just once. The junction and the germline gene differ at one end; a read error may be behind it. The CDR3 is CASSNSRQGKSPLHF. CDR3 nucleotide sequence: TGTGCCAGCAGTAACTCCAGACAGGGGAAGTCACCCCTCCACTTT. This chain connects TRBV6-5 to TRBJ1-6, with 8 bases identical to TRBD1. Germline V gives CDR1 MNHEY, CDR2 SVGAGI. The CDR3 spans 15 residues.

This chain uses TRBV7-8 with TRBJ2-1; 8 positions agree with TRBD1. Trimming took 3 bases from V and 3 from J; bases not matched to a gene: 7. This CDR3 region has 16 residues. Per germline, CDR1 SGHVS and CDR2 FQNEAQ. CDR3 sequence reads: CASSFRAGQGYNEQFF. DNA of the CDR3: TGTGCCAGCAGCTTTCGTGCTGGACAGGGCTACAATGAGCAGTTCTTC.

V usage is TRBV4-2 and J usage is TRBJ2-3; TRBD2 matches 9 bases. Losses at the gene ends were 1 base for V and 2 bases for J; bases not matched to a gene: 10. Germline CDR1 is LGHNA and CDR2 is YNFKEQ. The CDR3 length is 18 residues. The CDR3 region is CASSQGGDSGGNTDTQYF. The DNA for the CDR3 is TGTGCCAGCAGCCAAGGGGGGGATAGCGGGGGTAACACAGATACGCAGTATTTT.

CDR3 loop: CASSLGESNSPLHF. As DNA, the CDR3 is TGTGCCAGCAGCTTGGGAGAAAGTAATTCACCCCTCCACTTT. V usage is TRBV5-4 and J usage is TRBJ1-6; no clear D gene. Germline-derived CDR1 and CDR2 are SGHNT and YYREEE (reference sequence). CDR3 length: 14 amino acids. V lost 0 bases, J lost 6 bases, and 7 bases lay in between.

J is TRBJ2-3 and V is TRBV19; 9 positions agree with TRBD2. The CDR3 contains 17 residues. Trimming removed 7 bases from V and 6 bases from J; junction bases left unmatched: 17. CDR1 and CDR2 (germline): LNHDA, SQIVND (reference sequence). CDR3 residues: CASKPAVYSGGIDTQYF. CDR3 nucleotides: TGTGCCAGTAAGCCCGCCGTATATAGCGGGGGTATTGATACGCAGTATTTT.

The chain has TRBV6-1 and TRBJ2-1, with 7 bases fitting TRBD2. CDR3 length: 15 residues. Germline lookup yields CDR1 MNHNS and CDR2 SASEGT. V was clipped by 1 base and J by 3 bases; unmatched bases: 3. This chain's CDR3 is CASSEGASGYNEQFF. CDR3 bases: TGTGCCAGCAGTGAAGGGGCTAGCGGCTACAATGAGCAGTTCTTC.

The gene calls are TRBV11-3 and TRBJ2-2, with 7 bases identical to TRBD2. The CDR3 extends over 18 amino acids. Germline V gene data show CDR1 as SGHNT and CDR2 as YENEEA. V shed 0 bases and J 5 bases; nucleotides not matched to a gene: 12. The CDR3 coding sequence is TGTGCCAGCAGCTTAGATCACGGCGGGAGTGTTCGTACCGGGGAGCTGTTTTTT. It codes for CASSLDHGGSVRTGELFF.

In this sample, this clone turned up a few times. The V and J genes are TRBV29-1 and TRBJ1-1; TRBD1 aligns across 7 bases. With V trimmed by 7 bases and J by 3 bases, 8 bases remained unmatched. The CDR3 has 13 amino acids. Germline assignment: CDR1 SQVTM and CDR2 ANQGSEA. The CDR3 protein is CSGTRQGDTEAFF. In nucleotides, the CDR3 is TGCAGCGGGACTCGACAGGGAGACACTGAAGCTTTCTTT.

V usage is TRBV6-1 and J usage is TRBJ2-7; D call uncertain. Trimming left V 8 bases short and J 0 bases short, with 17 bases between. CDR1 is MNHNS and CDR2 is SASEGT in the germline V gene. This CDR3 is 15 amino acids long. The CDR3 region has the DNA TGTGCCAGCGCCTGGGTGGGCCCCAGCTCCTACGAGCAGTACTTC. It specifies CASAWVGPSSYEQYF.

The chain uses TRBV9 and TRBJ2-3; the D gene is possibly TRBD2 (6 bases). The germline CDR1 and CDR2 sequences are SGDLS and YYNGEE. This CDR3 region has 14 residues. Between the trimmed V and J ends, which lost 4 bases and 2 bases, there was a span of 11 bases. CDR3 DNA: TGTGCCAGCAGCACCGGGACTTTCACAGATACGCAGTATTTT. This codes for CASSTGTFTDTQYF.

The CDR3 protein is CASSVVAGGDTQYF. CDR3 coding DNA: TGTGCCAGCAGCGTAGTAGCGGGTGGGGATACGCAGTATTTT. The chain employs TRBV9 and TRBJ2-3; 7 bases agree with TRBD2. The CDR3 is 14 residues long. Losses at the gene ends were 0 bases for V and 6 bases for J; bases not matched to a gene: 4. Germline V gene lookup returns CDR1 SGDLS and CDR2 YYNGEE.

The chain couples TRBV6-7 to TRBJ2-1; 10 nucleotides align to TRBD2. TRBV6-7 is assigned to the ORF class and has an uncertain function. The junction had 21 bases not matched to a gene; V was cut back by 2 bases and J by 5 bases. This CDR3 is 21 amino acids long. The CDR3 DNA reads TGTGCCAGCAGTTACGTCCCTACGACTAGCGGGCCATATGGGAGAAACAATGAGCAGTTCTTC. It yields the protein CASSYVPTTSGPYGRNNEQFF.

The V call is TRBV27, the J call TRBJ1-5, with TRBD1 identical over 10 bases. V dropped 2 bases and J dropped 7; count of bases not matched to a gene: 11. Looked up from germline, CDR1 is MNHEY and CDR2 is SMNVEV (reference sequence). CDR3 length: 17 amino acids. The CDR3 loop reads CASSLVIGQGVGQPQHF. As DNA, the CDR3 is TGTGCCAGCAGTTTAGTCATCGGACAGGGGGTAGGGCAGCCCCAGCATTTT.